Listed below are T cell receptor beta chains from one sample, sequenced in a study of blood T cell repertoires in COVID-19. Produced via immunoSEQ multiplex PCR; TCRdb's table is partial and in-frame only. This sample has some 360,000 clones, with approximately 89% found just once. The specimen sequenced was peripheral blood. The receptors were sampled from a woman aged 55-69 years with COVID-19, enrolled during active disease. Both conserved end residues are part of each CDR3. The D gene is left open where the match is weak. Where a row states a size, it is once, few, many or the class of an expanded clone; other rows omit it.

j_gene | d_gene | abundance | v_gene | CDR3aa | CDR3nt
TRBJ1-2 | NA | few | TRBV4-1 | CASSQGRGGGYTF | TGCGCCAGCAGCCAAGGAAGGGGAGGCGGCTACACCTTC
TRBJ2-2 | NA | NA | TRBV27 | CASSFMSGELFF | TGTGCCAGCAGTTTTATGTCCGGGGAGCTGTTTTTT
TRBJ1-2 | NA | NA | TRBV24-1 | CATSVDGFYGYTF | TGTGCCACCAGTGTCGACGGGTTCTATGGCTACACCTTC
TRBJ1-2 | NA | NA | TRBV6-5 | CASNGQSYGYTF | TGTGCCAGCAATGGACAGTCCTATGGCTACACCTTC
TRBJ2-2 | NA | NA | TRBV12-3/TRBV12-4 | CASSYLPTGELFF | TGTGCCAGCAGTTATCTCCCCACCGGGGAGCTGTTTTTT
TRBJ2-7 | NA | once | TRBV19 | CASKQGVGDYEQYF | TGTGCCTCCAAACAGGGCGTCGGGGACTACGAGCAGTACTTC
TRBJ1-5 | TRBD1 | NA | TRBV12-3/TRBV12-4 | CASSGTGRRAQHF | TGTGCCAGCAGTGGGACAGGGAGGCGAGCCCAGCATTTT
TRBJ1-2 | NA | once | TRBV6-6 | CASRMDSQVYGYTF | TGTGCCAGCAGGATGGACAGTCAAGTCTATGGCTACACCTTC
TRBJ2-7 | NA | few | TRBV4-2 | CASSQGAGAYEQYF | TGTGCCAGCAGCCAAGGGGCAGGGGCCTACGAGCAGTACTTC
TRBJ1-6 | TRBD1 | NA | TRBV5-8 | CASSRDRGFYNSPLHF | TGTGCCAGCAGCCGGGACAGGGGATTCTATAATTCACCCCTCCACTTT
TRBJ2-2 | NA | once | TRBV24-1 | CATSGGTATGELFF | TGTGCCACCAGTGGGGGCACGGCTACCGGGGAGCTGTTTTTT
TRBJ1-1 | NA | NA | TRBV7-6 | CASSPEEGWGTEAFF | TGTGCCAGCAGCCCGGAGGAAGGGTGGGGCACTGAAGCTTTCTTT
TRBJ2-7 | TRBD1 | once | TRBV2 | CASSEGGGSWRQYF | TGTGCCAGCAGTGAAGGAGGGGGCAGCTGGAGGCAGTACTTC
TRBJ1-2 | TRBD1 | once | TRBV9 | CASSSRQGNYGYTF | TGTGCCAGCAGCAGCCGACAGGGCAACTATGGCTACACCTTC
TRBJ2-2 | TRBD2 | NA | TRBV5-1 | CASSLVAGAGELFF | TGCGCCAGCAGCTTGGTCGCGGGGGCCGGGGAGCTGTTTTTT
TRBJ2-1 | NA | once | TRBV7-2 | CASSLRGYNEQFF | TGTGCCAGCAGCTTACGCGGCTACAATGAGCAGTTCTTC
TRBJ2-6 | NA | NA | TRBV10-2 | CASSEPQGTGANVLTF | TGCGCCAGCAGTGAGCCCCAGGGGACCGGGGCCAACGTCCTGACTTTC
TRBJ2-5 | NA | NA | TRBV7-9 | CASSQVQQETQYF | TGTGCCAGCAGTCAGGTCCAGCAAGAGACCCAGTACTTC
TRBJ1-1 | NA | once | TRBV6-5 | CASSFATGDTEAFF | TGTGCCAGCAGTTTTGCGACGGGTGACACTGAAGCTTTCTTT
TRBJ1-1 | NA | NA | TRBV18 | CASSPTGNMNTEAFF | TGTGCCAGCTCACCGACAGGAAACATGAACACTGAAGCTTTCTTT
TRBJ1-1 | TRBD1 | NA | TRBV6-6 | CASSYPGGNTEAFF | TGTGCCAGCAGTTACCCAGGGGGGAACACTGAAGCTTTCTTT
TRBJ2-7 | NA | NA | TRBV24-1 | CATSGQETYEQYF | TGTGCCACCAGTGGACAGGAGACCTACGAGCAGTACTTC
TRBJ2-3 | NA | NA | TRBV10-2 | CASSESRADTQYF | TGCGCCAGCAGTGAGTCCAGGGCAGATACGCAGTATTTT
TRBJ1-5 | NA | NA | TRBV10-1 | CASRHNPDSRGGPQHF | TGCGCCAGCAGACATAATCCAGACTCCCGTGGTGGGCCCCAGCATTTT
TRBJ1-6 | NA | NA | TRBV5-5 | CASSGGTGSSSTLHF | TGTGCCAGCAGCGGAGGTACAGGGAGTTCCTCCACCCTCCACTTT
TRBJ1-4 | NA | NA | TRBV28 | CASRVATNEKLFF | TGTGCCAGCCGGGTTGCAACTAATGAAAAACTGTTTTTT
TRBJ1-4 | NA | once | TRBV5-1 | CASSLAQPNEKLFF | TGCGCCAGCAGCTTAGCACAGCCTAATGAAAAACTGTTTTTT
TRBJ2-7 | NA | NA | TRBV19 | CASSIWAEPTYEQYF | TGTGCCAGTAGTATCTGGGCAGAACCAACCTACGAGCAGTACTTC
TRBJ1-1 | NA | few | TRBV15 | CATSRGGYYTEAFF | TGTGCCACCAGCAGGGGGGGATATTACACTGAAGCTTTCTTT
TRBJ1-5 | NA | NA | TRBV9 | CASSEQGYQPQHF | TGTGCCAGCAGCGAGCAGGGTTATCAGCCCCAGCATTTT
TRBJ1-5 | NA | NA | TRBV10-3 | CAISESGKGNQPQHF | TGTGCCATCAGTGAGTCGGGTAAGGGGAATCAGCCCCAGCATTTT
TRBJ2-2 | TRBD1 | NA | TRBV9 | CASSVATLNRGPNTGELFF | TGTGCCAGCAGCGTAGCTACCCTAAACAGGGGGCCGAACACCGGGGAGCTGTTTTTT
TRBJ2-3 | NA | once | TRBV5-8 | CATVYRGTDTQYF | TGTGCCACGGTCTATCGAGGGACAGATACGCAGTATTTT
TRBJ1-1 | TRBD1 | NA | TRBV6-6 | CASSSTPTGGAFF | TGTGCCAGCAGTTCCACCCCGACAGGGGGAGCTTTCTTT
TRBJ1-6 | TRBD1 | NA | TRBV6-5 | CASRSGGSGSPLHF | TGTGCCAGCAGGTCAGGGGGCTCGGGCTCACCCCTCCACTTT
TRBJ1-5 | NA | NA | TRBV4-2 | CASSQGAGKVSQPQHF | TGTGCCAGCAGCCAAGGGGCAGGGAAGGTGTCCCAGCCCCAGCATTTT
TRBJ1-6 | NA | NA | TRBV9 | CASSPSPRGNSPLHF | TGTGCCAGCAGCCCCTCCCCTCGGGGGAATTCACCCCTCCACTTT
TRBJ2-1 | TRBD1 | NA | TRBV6-6 | CAGTQPGQYNEQFF | TGTGCCGGCACCCAACCGGGACAGTACAATGAGCAGTTCTTC
TRBJ1-5 | NA | NA | TRBV28 | CASSFGGGLQPQHF | TGTGCCAGCAGTTTTGGCGGGGGCCTTCAGCCCCAGCATTTT
TRBJ1-2 | TRBD1 | NA | TRBV9 | CASSAGTGFGYTF | TGTGCCAGCAGCGCCGGGACAGGGTTTGGCTACACCTTC
TRBJ1-5 | TRBD1 | NA | TRBV3-1/TRBV3-2 | CASSQGQVVLGAQHF | TGTGCCAGCAGCCAGGGACAGGTGGTTTTAGGGGCCCAGCATTTT
TRBJ1-5 | NA | NA | TRBV12-5 | CASGLRGEGRQPQHF | TGTGCTAGTGGCCTTCGAGGGGAGGGTCGTCAGCCCCAGCATTTT
TRBJ2-1 | NA | NA | TRBV27 | CASSLGNLGEQFF | TGTGCCAGCAGTTTAGGCAACCTTGGCGAGCAGTTCTTC
TRBJ2-3 | TRBD2 | NA | TRBV4-1 | CASSQGGGGADTQYF | TGCGCCAGCAGCCAAGGGGGCGGGGGGGCCGATACGCAGTATTTT
TRBJ1-5 | TRBD1 | NA | TRBV6-1 | CASSGTPDRGAMVSNQPQHF | TGTGCCAGCAGTGGAACCCCGGACAGGGGCGCGATGGTTTCCAATCAGCCCCAGCATTTT
TRBJ1-5 | NA | NA | TRBV6-1 | CASSDSLNSNQPQHF | TGTGCCAGCAGTGACAGTTTAAATAGCAATCAGCCCCAGCATTTT
TRBJ2-3 | NA | once | TRBV4-2 | CASSQVGGGADTQYF | TGTGCCAGCAGCCAAGTGGGGGGTGGGGCAGATACGCAGTATTTT
TRBJ2-3 | TRBD2 | NA | TRBV5-4 | CASSSGGPPSTDTQYF | TGTGCCAGCAGCTCGGGGGGACCGCCTAGCACAGATACGCAGTATTTT
TRBJ1-3 | NA | NA | TRBV11-2 | CASSGPGKGNTIYF | TGTGCCAGCAGCGGGCCGGGAAAAGGAAACACCATATATTTT
TRBJ1-1 | NA | NA | TRBV11-2 | CASSLGLNTEAFF | TGTGCCAGCAGCTTAGGCCTAAACACTGAAGCTTTCTTT
TRBJ1-1 | NA | NA | TRBV27 | CASTTFQSRGGRNTEAFF | TGTGCCAGCACTACCTTTCAGAGTCGAGGGGGACGGAACACTGAAGCTTTCTTT
TRBJ2-3 | NA | NA | TRBV11-2 | CASSSTGSRTDTQYF | TGTGCCAGCAGCTCAACAGGGAGTCGCACAGATACGCAGTATTTT
TRBJ2-3 | NA | once | TRBV15 | CATRTYRPTDTQYF | TGTGCCACCCGGACTTACCGACCCACAGATACGCAGTATTTT
TRBJ2-3 | NA | NA | TRBV11-3 | CASSLGHSTDTQYF | TGTGCCAGCAGCTTAGGGCACAGCACAGATACGCAGTATTTT
TRBJ1-2 | NA | NA | TRBV11-3 | CASSLGEGVDYGYTF | TGTGCCAGCAGCTTAGGAGAAGGAGTGGACTATGGCTACACCTTC
TRBJ1-1 | TRBD1 | NA | TRBV4-2 | CASSQDKGGQRMNTEAFF | TGTGCCAGCAGCCAAGATAAGGGGGGACAGAGAATGAACACTGAAGCTTTCTTT